This entry features one TCR beta chain sequence. Antigen unknown. This entry belongs to a study of shared clonotypes between healthy human individuals. Overall study results and limits: Though the depth was large, rarefaction showed that sorted-subset sequencing was incomplete. Around 5.4% of naive CD4 clonotypes were common to several donors.

CD45RA+ naive and CD45RA-negative memory subsets were separated from CD4+ cells. Methods used by the authors: In the immunoSEQ data, sequences were junction-only and lacked quality scores, so filtering differed. Clones were sequenced by immunoSEQ multiplex PCR, and TCRdb holds only the in-frame ones, with some missing. V and J calls and clone size come straight from that table; D and trimming were deduced from the DNA. The table records more than 2,000,000 clones, around nine tenths of them present only once. Trimming took 5 bases from V and 3 from J, leaving 11 bases between them. The CDR3 is 14 residues long. CDR1 and CDR2 from the germline V gene are SGHTA and FQGNSA.

This clonotype originated in a young man in good health. This chain links TRBV7-2 with TRBJ1-5, with D possibly matching TRBD1 (5 bases). Sequencing was carried out using naive CD4+ T cells sorted from blood. Subset: CD45RA+ positively selected. CDR3 residues: CASSPDSINQPQHF. As DNA, the CDR3 is TGTGCCAGCAGCCCCGACAGTATCAATCAGCCCCAGCATTTT. Looking up the rest from reference TRBV7-2 and TRBJ1-5 gives the full variable domain: GAGVSQSPSNKVTEKGKDVELRCDPISGHTALYWYRQSLGQGLEFLIYFQGNSAPDKSGLPSDRFSAERTGGSVSTLTIQRTQQEDSAVYLCASSPDSINQPQHFGDGTRLSIL.